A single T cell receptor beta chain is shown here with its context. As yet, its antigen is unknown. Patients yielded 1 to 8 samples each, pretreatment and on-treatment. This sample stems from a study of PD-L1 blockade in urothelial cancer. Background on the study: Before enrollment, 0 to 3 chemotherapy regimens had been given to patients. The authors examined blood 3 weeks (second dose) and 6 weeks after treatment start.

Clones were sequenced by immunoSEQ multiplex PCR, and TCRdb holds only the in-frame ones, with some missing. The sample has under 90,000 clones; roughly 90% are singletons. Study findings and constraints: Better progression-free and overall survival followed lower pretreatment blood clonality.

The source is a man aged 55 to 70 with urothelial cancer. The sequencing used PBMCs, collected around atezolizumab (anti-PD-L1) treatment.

The CDR3 nucleotides read TGTGCCAGCAGCAAAGGGGCAGGTTTAGATGGCTACACCTTC. Translation gives CASSKGAGLDGYTF. V usage is TRBV6-1 and J usage is TRBJ1-2; possible D gene TRBD1, 5 bases. Germline V lookup: CDR1 MNHNS, CDR2 SASEGT. Between the trimmed V and J ends, which lost 6 bases and 6 bases, there was a span of 17 bases. The CDR3 totals 14 residues.